Detailed here is one TCR beta chain. Some clones are missing from TCRdb's copy, which holds only in-frame ones; the method was immunoSEQ multiplex PCR. The data contain some 77,000 clones, over 90% of them singletons. This CDR3 has 11 amino acids. Germline values: CDR1 SQVTM, CDR2 ANQGSEA. Trimming pared 6 bases from V and 6 bases from J, leaving 11 bases between. This sample is drawn from a study of technical replicates of blood from a few donors. The origin of this receptor is a human donor in good health. The genes are TRBV29-1 and TRBJ1-1, with D perhaps TRBD1 (5 bases). Specimen: T cells isolated from PBMCs. The CDR3 DNA reads as TGCAGCGTGGATGACAGCCCTGAAGCTTTCTTT. It translates to CSVDDSPEAFF.